This T cell receptor beta chain originates from a study of spatial heterogeneity in lung cancer. Turning to the study itself: Combinations of a unique TCR and a UMI were tallied in raw reads, and on average each appeared more than ten times.

With 4 bases removed from V and 7 bases from J, the gap between germline ends came to 11 bases. CDR1 is MNHNY, CDR2 SVGAGI, per germline (reference sequence). This CDR3 spans 14 amino acids. This clonotype came up many times. TCRdb recomputed calls from the 5' RACE reads with MiXCR, one row per CDR3 protein. The profile shows about 42,000 distinct CDR3 sequences, around 7.1% of them singletons. Time point: sample taken at primary tumor resection. Without sorting, whole RNA was sequenced from tumor, nontumor lung or frozen PBMC. The clonotype was recovered from a female donor with early-stage non-small cell lung cancer. Sequenced material: PBMCs, taken at surgery. The genes are TRBV6-6 and TRBJ1-6, with D unclear. The CDR3 DNA reads TGTGCCAGCAGTTCCGATCGTGTAAATTCACCCCTCCACTTT. This translates into CASSSDRVNSPLHF.